A selection of T cell receptor beta chains follows, all from one sample in a study of cytomegalovirus exposure and HLA in healthy donors. Using immunoSEQ multiplex PCR, the repertoire was profiled, and TCRdb retains in-frame clones only, with some absent. This table has about 180,000 clones, around 78% appearing once. The sequenced sample consisted of PBMCs. The origin of the receptors is a woman aged 45-65 years in good health and CMV-seropositive. Both conserved end residues are part of each CDR3. D genes are given only for firm matches. Clone size is shown for a subset of rows, as once, few, many or a class of expanded clone.

v_call	j_call	clone_size	d_call	cdr3_nt	cdr3_aa
TRBV9	TRBJ2-6	.	TRBD1	TGTGCCAGCAGCGTGGGGGACAGCCCCTCTGGGGCCAACGTCCTGACTTTC	CASSVGDSPSGANVLTF
TRBV2	TRBJ1-2	few	.	TGTGCCAGCGGCCCTCAGGGTGGCTATGGCTACACCTTC	CASGPQGGYGYTF
TRBV4-1	TRBJ1-2	.	TRBD1	TGCGCCAGCAGCCAAGTTTGGGGAAGGCAAACAGGGGATGGCTACACCTTC	CASSQVWGRQTGDGYTF
TRBV30	TRBJ2-3	.	.	TGTGCCTGGAGCGTGCGTGAGACGCAGTATTTT	CAWSVRETQYF
TRBV18	TRBJ2-3	.	.	TGTGCCAGCTCACCAGAGCGAGGAGATACGCAGTATTTT	CASSPERGDTQYF
TRBV29-1	TRBJ2-7	.	.	TGCAGCGTTGGGGGGGAAGTCCTTTACGAGCAGTACTTC	CSVGGEVLYEQYF
TRBV6-1	TRBJ1-5	.	TRBD1	TGTGCCAGCAGTGTCCAGGGGGCAGGAAATCAGCCCCAGCATTTT	CASSVQGAGNQPQHF
TRBV7-9	TRBJ1-1	.	TRBD1	TGTGCCAGCAGCTTAGAACAGGGGAGGACTGAAGCTTTCTTT	CASSLEQGRTEAFF
TRBV5-6	TRBJ1-1	.	.	TGTGCCAGCAGCTTGGCGGGGATGAACACTGAAGCTTTCTTT	CASSLAGMNTEAFF
TRBV18	TRBJ2-3	.	.	TGTGCCAGCTCACCAGGGACTTCGACGGCCACAGATACGCAGTATTTT	CASSPGTSTATDTQYF
TRBV27	TRBJ2-7	.	.	TGTGCCAGCAGTCCCACAGGGCCCTACGAGCAGTACTTC	CASSPTGPYEQYF
TRBV11-3	TRBJ2-7	.	.	TGTGCCAGCAGCTTAAGGCAGGGGTTGGGGGAGCAGTACTTC	CASSLRQGLGEQYF
TRBV18	TRBJ1-2	.	.	TGTGCCAGCTCACCGGGACAATCTAACTATGGCTACACCTTC	CASSPGQSNYGYTF
TRBV15	TRBJ2-3	.	TRBD1	TGTGCCACCAGGCAGGGGGGCACAGATACGCAGTATTTT	CATRQGGTDTQYF
TRBV14	TRBJ2-7	.	.	TGTGCCAGCAGCCAAGGGACAGACCCTTACGAGCAGTACTTC	CASSQGTDPYEQYF
TRBV29-1	TRBJ1-5	.	.	TGCAGCGTTGAGCGTCGTCATAATAGCAATCAGCCCCAGCATTTT	CSVERRHNSNQPQHF
TRBV9	TRBJ1-6	.	TRBD1	TGTGCCAGCTCCCGGACAGGGAATAATTCACCCCTCCACTTT	CASSRTGNNSPLHF
TRBV7-3	TRBJ1-6	.	.	TGTGCCAGCAGCTTGGACAGCTCGAGCTCCTATAATTCACCCCTCCACTTT	CASSLDSSSSYNSPLHF
TRBV7-8	TRBJ2-7	.	TRBD1	TGTGCCAGCAGCTCTGGGACAGGGAATAACGAGCAGTACTTC	CASSSGTGNNEQYF
TRBV5-6	TRBJ2-3	.	.	TGTGCCAGCAGCGGCGGGGCCCGCTCTTCGCAGTATTTT	CASSGGARSSQYF